Following are 29 T cell receptor beta chains from one sample sequenced in a study of response to subunit inactivated influenza vaccine. MiXCR was run by TCRdb on the RT-PCR reads, yielding one entry per CDR3 protein. The sample has 530,000 or so distinct CDR3 sequences, roughly 25% seen once; the top ten hold under 2.5%. Sequenced material: CD4+ T cells sorted from PBMCs, taken 5 days after vaccination. Every receptor here comes from a man aged 50-60 years who received an inactivated influenza vaccine.

This clonotype was observed once. This chain connects TRBV13 to TRBJ1-6; the D is unclear. The CDR3 is 14 amino acids. Trimming took off 9 bases at V and 10 bases at J, with 19 bases between the two ends. From germline, CDR1 is PRHDT and CDR2 FYEKMQ (reference sequence). CDR3 region: CARGPGPLGSPLHF. For the CDR3, the DNA is TGTGCCAGGGGCCCCGGGCCCCTCGGCTCACCCCTCCACTTT.

V usage is TRBV19 and J usage is TRBJ2-4; 8 bases are shared with TRBD1. V shed 5 bases, J shed 1 base, and the junction held 4 bases outside the gene matches. This CDR3 contains 15 residues. Germline CDR1 LNHDA, CDR2 SQIVND (reference sequence). The CDR3 DNA is TGTGCCAGTAGTGCCCGGACAGGGGCCAAAAACATTCAGTACTTC. The encoded protein is CASSARTGAKNIQYF.

There are a few counts of this clonotype. The J gene is TRBJ2-1, the V gene TRBV6-2 or TRBV6-3; TRBD1 is a possible D gene (5 bases). V shed 3 bases and J shed 4 bases, with 13 bases lying between them. This CDR3 comprises 15 residues. Germline lookup yields CDR1 MNHEY and CDR2 SVGEGT. The CDR3 is CASSYFAPGYNEQFF. CDR3 bases: TGTGCCAGCAGTTATTTCGCCCCAGGGTACAATGAGCAGTTCTTC.

This clonotype was recorded only once. The chain is built from TRBV11-3 and TRBJ2-3; D is unresolved. V was clipped by 2 bases and J by 7 bases, with 10 bases between them. This CDR3 is built from 13 residues. Germline V gene data show CDR1 as SGHNT and CDR2 as YENEEA. CDR3 sequence: CASSLTGKNTQYF. DNA for the CDR3: TGTGCCAGCAGCTTAACTGGAAAGAATACGCAGTATTTT.

CDR3 bases: TGTGCCAGCAGCCAAGCTCCGGGACAGGGCCCCTACGAGCAGTACTTC. Its translation: CASSQAPGQGPYEQYF. This chain connects TRBV4-2 to TRBJ2-7, with 9 bases fitting TRBD1. V was pared by 1 base and J by 2 bases, with 6 bases of the junction left unmatched. This CDR3 has 16 residues. Germline CDR1 LGHNA, CDR2 YNFKEQ.

V and J are TRBV29-1 and TRBJ2-1, with 10 bases aligning to TRBD2. The CDR3 spans 12 residues. With V trimmed by 7 bases and J by 5 bases, 2 bases remained unmatched. Germline V gene lookup returns CDR1 SQVTM and CDR2 ANQGSEA. CDR3 sequence reads: CSGAGGNNEQFF. DNA of the CDR3: TGCAGCGGAGCGGGGGGGAACAATGAGCAGTTCTTC.

The genes are TRBV7-8 and TRBJ1-5; TRBD1 matches at 10 bases. The CDR3 covers 13 residues. Germline lookup yields CDR1 SGHVS and CDR2 FQNEAQ. V gave up 5 bases and J gave up 6 bases; unmatched junction bases: 1. The CDR3 nucleotides are TGTGCCAGCAGCGGGGACAGGGGTCAGCCCCAGCATTTT. Its protein product is CASSGDRGQPQHF.

The V and J genes are TRBV3-1 and TRBJ1-5, with a weak D call TRBD1 (6 bases). Trimming shortened V by 5 bases and J by 0 bases, and 14 bases separated the two germline ends. CDR1 and CDR2 (germline): LGHDT, YNNKEL (reference sequence). This CDR3 has 16 amino acids. The CDR3 sequence is CASSKTTGHSNQPQHF. CDR3 coding DNA: TGTGCCAGCAGCAAGACGACAGGTCATAGCAATCAGCCCCAGCATTTT. Combining the CDR3 with reference TRBV3-1 and TRBJ1-5 gives the whole variable domain DTAVSQTPKYLVTQMGNDKSIKCEQNLGHDTMYWYKQDSKKFLKIMFSYNNKELIINETVPNRFSPKSPDKAHLNLHINSLELGDSAVYFCASSKTTGHSNQPQHFGDGTRLSIL.

V gene TRBV24-1 combines with J gene TRBJ2-2, with TRBD1 as a possible D gene (6 bases). Between the trimmed V and J ends, which lost 0 bases and 4 bases, there was a span of 11 bases. CDR1 is KGHDR and CDR2 is SFDVKD in the germline V gene. This CDR3 has 16 amino acids. The CDR3 nucleotides read TGTGCCACCAGTGATTTGGGGGGCCCGAGCACCGGGGAGCTGTTTTTT. Protein product: CATSDLGGPSTGELFF.

V usage is TRBV7-2 and J usage is TRBJ2-5; TRBD1 matches 7 bases. Trimming removed 1 base from V and 6 bases from J; junction bases left unmatched: 8. The CDR3 has 15 amino acids. Germline V gene sequence: CDR1 SGHTA, CDR2 FQGNSA. Here the CDR3 reads CASSLEVQGVKTQYF. CDR3 nucleotides: TGTGCCAGCAGCTTAGAAGTTCAGGGGGTAAAGACCCAGTACTTC.

The table lists this clonotype with a few counts. This sequence joins TRBV10-3 and TRBJ2-7; a weak D match, TRBD1 (5 bases). The V and J ends lost 2 bases and 0 bases respectively, with 11 bases between them. Germline-derived CDR1 and CDR2 are ENHRY and SYGVKD. The CDR3 spans 15 residues. The CDR3 sequence is CAISEGQGSSYEQYF. The CDR3 region has the DNA TGTGCCATCAGTGAGGGACAAGGAAGCTCCTACGAGCAGTACTTC.

This clonotype showed up just a few times. The chain has TRBV20-1 and TRBJ2-3; 9 positions agree with TRBD2. J was trimmed by 1 base and V by 4 bases; bases with no gene match: 6. The CDR3 is 15 amino acids. The germline V gene encodes CDR1 DFQATT and CDR2 SNEGSKA (reference sequence). The CDR3 bases are TGCAGTGCTACCCGAACTAGCGGGCGCACAGATACGCAGTATTTT. Amino acid sequence: CSATRTSGRTDTQYF.

This clonotype was recorded many times. The CDR3 loop reads CASSFDRAYNEQFF. CDR3 in DNA: TGTGCCAGCAGCTTTGACAGGGCCTACAATGAGCAGTTCTTC. The chain carries TRBV5-6 and TRBJ2-1; 7 bases agree with TRBD1. This CDR3 contains 14 residues. Losses at the gene ends were 2 bases for V and 2 bases for J; bases not matched to a gene: 1. The V gene's germline CDR1 is SGHDT and CDR2 YYEEEE.

The table lists this clonotype with a few counts. The chain uses TRBV12-3 or TRBV12-4 and TRBJ2-2; D not resolved. Between the trimmed V and J ends, which lost 5 bases and 7 bases, there was a span of 14 bases. The CDR3 covers 14 residues. Written as DNA, the CDR3 is TGTGCCAGCAGTCCCGGGCCACTCTTCGGGGAGCTGTTTTTT. Translated, it gives CASSPGPLFGELFF.

The sample holds a few counts of this clonotype. V is TRBV20-1 and J is TRBJ1-1; D is possibly TRBD1 (6 bases). The germline gives CDR1 DFQATT, CDR2 SNEGSKA (reference sequence). The CDR3 covers 11 residues. V was clipped by 2 bases and J by 8 bases, with 9 bases between them. CDR3 DNA sequence: TGCAGTGCTAGAATCGGGACAGAAGCTTTCTTT. It codes for CSARIGTEAFF.

V gene TRBV29-1 combines with J gene TRBJ1-2, with 8 bases fitting TRBD1. Trimming took 7 bases from V and 2 from J; bases not matched to a gene: 6. The CDR3 runs 13 residues. CDR1 is SQVTM and CDR2 is ANQGSEA in the germline V gene. CDR3 sequence: CSAGTGMNYGYTF. The CDR3 DNA is TGCAGCGCGGGGACAGGAATGAACTATGGCTACACCTTC.

In DNA, the CDR3 is TGTGCCAGCAGAGCCCCACAGGGTACCACAGATACGCAGTATTTT. Its protein is CASRAPQGTTDTQYF. This chain uses TRBV2 with TRBJ2-3; D possibly corresponds to TRBD1 (6 bases). This CDR3 region has 15 residues. V dropped 6 bases and J dropped 2 bases, with 15 bases sitting between them. Looked up from germline, CDR1 is SNHLY and CDR2 is FYNNEI. Full variable domain (outside the CDR3, taken from reference TRBV2 and TRBJ2-3): EPEVTQTPSHQVTQMGQEVILRCVPISNHLYFYWYRQILGQKVEFLVSFYNNEISEKSEIFDDQFSVERPDGSNFTLKIRSTKLEDSAMYFCASRAPQGTTDTQYFGPGTRLTVL.

This clonotype was observed many times. The chain carries TRBV5-5 and TRBJ2-1, with a tentative D call TRBD1 (6 bases). The germline gives CDR1 SGHKS, CDR2 YYEKEE (reference sequence). The CDR3 length is 12 residues. Trimming cost V 8 bases and J 9 bases, with 15 bases left between them. CDR3 sequence (DNA): TGTGCCAGTTACAGGGTCCGTGGTGAGCAGTTCTTC. The encoded protein is CASYRVRGEQFF. Full variable domain (outside the CDR3, taken from reference TRBV5-5 and TRBJ2-1): DAGVTQSPTHLIKTRGQQVTLRCSPISGHKSVSWYQQVLGQGPQFIFQYYEKEERGRGNFPDRFSARQFPNYSSELNVNALLLGDSALYLCASYRVRGEQFFGPGTRLTVL.

The CDR3 reads CASSDLGGVKETQYF. CDR3 nucleotides: TGTGCCAGCAGTGACTTGGGGGGTGTAAAAGAGACCCAGTACTTC. This chain joins TRBV6-1 and TRBJ2-5; D might be TRBD2 (6 bases). V shed 3 bases and J shed 3 bases, with 14 bases lying between them. The CDR3 contains 15 residues. Germline values: CDR1 MNHNS, CDR2 SASEGT.

The chain is built from TRBV5-6 and TRBJ2-5; TRBD1 agrees at 7 bases. With 3 bases clipped from V and 9 bases from J, the junction kept 2 bases outside the gene matches. Germline V gene lookup returns CDR1 SGHDT and CDR2 YYEEEE. The CDR3 spans 11 residues. DNA for the CDR3: TGTGCCAGCAGCTCCGGACAGGCCCAGTACTTC. Translating it yields CASSSGQAQYF.

The CDR3: CASSQVGGSPYNEQFF. Here the CDR3 DNA reads TGTGCCAGCAGCCAAGTTGGGGGGAGCCCATACAATGAGCAGTTCTTC. V usage is TRBV3-1 and J usage is TRBJ2-1; weak D call: TRBD2 (6 bases). The germline CDR1 and CDR2 sequences are LGHDT and YNNKEL (reference sequence). The V end was cut by 1 base, the J end by 4 bases, with 14 bases between. The CDR3 contains 16 residues.

This clonotype was found a few times. J is TRBJ2-1 and V is TRBV15; D unresolved. The germline V gene has CDR1 LNHNV and CDR2 YYDKDF (reference sequence). This CDR3 is 11 amino acids long. V was clipped by 0 bases and J by 8 bases, with 2 bases between them. The CDR3 nucleotides are TGTGCCACCAGCAGAGAAGATGAGCAGTTCTTC. Amino acids: CATSREDEQFF.

V gene TRBV4-3 combines with J gene TRBJ2-2; tentatively, D is TRBD2 (6 bases). The CDR3 has 16 residues. From germline, CDR1 is LGHNA and CDR2 YSLEER. The V gene lost 0 bases and the J gene lost 6 bases, with 14 bases spanning the gap. This CDR3 is CASSQDRRRGPGELFF. The CDR3 DNA follows: TGCGCCAGCAGCCAAGATCGAAGGCGGGGACCCGGGGAGCTGTTTTTT.

This clonotype was found once. V gene TRBV2 combines with J gene TRBJ1-2; D is unresolved. The CDR3 contains 16 residues. Between the trimmed V and J ends, which lost 5 bases and 5 bases, there was a span of 21 bases. The germline V gene encodes CDR1 SNHLY and CDR2 FYNNEI. CDR3 in DNA: TGTGCCAGCAGTTCACCGCGGAGGGATGAAAGATATGGCTACACCTTC. Its translation is CASSSPRRDERYGYTF. The whole variable domain, remainder taken from reference TRBV2 and TRBJ1-2, is EPEVTQTPSHQVTQMGQEVILRCVPISNHLYFYWYRQILGQKVEFLVSFYNNEISEKSEIFDDQFSVERPDGSNFTLKIRSTKLEDSAMYFCASSSPRRDERYGYTFGSGTRLTVV.

This chain connects TRBV12-3 or TRBV12-4 to TRBJ2-5; no firm D call. Trimming cost V 5 bases and J 3 bases, with 16 bases left between them. The CDR3 extends over 15 amino acids. The CDR3 sequence: CASSELGPGKETQYF. The CDR3 coding sequence is TGTGCCAGCAGTGAATTGGGCCCAGGAAAAGAGACCCAGTACTTC.

The V and J genes are TRBV9 and TRBJ2-1; 8 nucleotides align to TRBD2. V lost 1 base to trimming and J lost 7 bases; unmatched junction nucleotides: 10. The germline V gene encodes CDR1 SGDLS and CDR2 YYNGEE. The CDR3 consists of 16 residues. CDR3 in amino acids: CASSVTPVQRENEQFF. The CDR3 DNA follows: TGTGCCAGCAGCGTAACCCCAGTCCAGCGGGAGAATGAGCAGTTCTTC.

This clonotype occurred many times. This chain links TRBV7-9 with TRBJ2-7, with TRBD1 matching over 7 bases. Losses at the gene ends were 7 bases for V and 3 bases for J; bases not matched to a gene: 9. Germline lookup yields CDR1 SEHNR and CDR2 FQNEAQ (reference sequence). The CDR3 covers 14 residues. CDR3 residues: CASTLGQADYEQYF. DNA of the CDR3: TGTGCCAGCACCCTAGGACAGGCCGACTACGAGCAGTACTTC.

This clonotype was seen only a few times. V usage is TRBV29-1 and J usage is TRBJ2-3; TRBD2 matches 10 bases. Germline V gene data show CDR1 as SQVTM and CDR2 as ANQGSEA. Germline trimming cut 6 bases from V and 2 bases from J; bases unmatched to any gene: 11. The CDR3 has 16 amino acids. CDR3 in DNA: TGCAGCGTAAGGATCCATAGCGGGAGGTTCACAGATACGCAGTATTTT. It translates to CSVRIHSGRFTDTQYF.

The V call is TRBV11-2, the J call TRBJ1-1; 10 nucleotides line up with TRBD1. The CDR3 has 17 residues. The germline V gene has CDR1 SGHAT and CDR2 FQNNGV. Losses at the gene ends were 4 bases for V and 3 bases for J; bases not matched to a gene: 11. CDR3 bases: TGTGCCAGCAGCTCCCGGGACAGGGGTAGAATGTACACTGAAGCTTTCTTT. It translates to CASSSRDRGRMYTEAFF.